This paragraph covers one TCR beta chain sequence. There is no known antigen for this receptor. No base quality information exists; no much larger clone differs at one position. The sample is drawn from a study of shared clonotypes between healthy human individuals (dated by TCRdb to between 2020 and 2021). A note on the overall study: A couple of women and a few men aged 18 to 49 years were included in the cohort. For each donor, CD4 naive and CD4 memory were each given three plates, CD8 naive was given two plates, and CD8 memory was given one plate. To estimate repertoire size and how much clonotypes are shared between individuals, the study performed deep sequencing of blood TCR repertoires from a few healthy adults. Libraries were prepared and TCR repertoires were sequenced by different laboratories using diverse techniques, in order to increase sequencing depth and limit assay-specific biases. Each donor's leukapheresis produced roughly between roughly 0.85 and 9.5 billion PBMCs.

Using the deep immunoSEQ assay, multiplex PCR amplified TCR CDR3 regions from genomic DNA. Genomic DNA extracted from each cell subset was distributed evenly over all wells of several immunoSEQ 96-well plates, and each plate served as one replicate. For sorted subsets, each replicate PCR was loaded with about 0.2 ug genomic DNA, equivalent to approximately 33,000 T cell genomes. Purified libraries were quantified with a Qubit 3.0 fluorometer, sized on a Bioanalyzer 2100, and re-quantified with the KAPA Library Quantification kit. Every immunoSEQ 96-well plate was sequenced on a dedicated single-read 150-cycle Illumina NextSeq 550 flow cell. The source study handled its data this way. Because only junctional sequences without quality scores were contained in the immunoSEQ output, filtering matching that applied to full-length reads could not be performed. To assign V/J genes and CDR3, sequences were annotated against IMGT germline references using PyIR, a Python wrapper for IgBLAST v1.9. Reads were removed for weak V/J assignments (E-value above 1e-6), missing CDR3, stop codons, out-of-frame junctions, or ambiguous translated residues. V3J clonotypes were defined as sequences sharing the same inferred V gene, J gene, and CDR3 amino acid sequence. To compute the percentage overlap between repertoires, the number of shared unique clonotypes was divided by the size of the smaller repertoire. RTK rarefaction, the Chao1 estimator, and Recon v2.1 estimates of unobserved clonotypes were used to assess repertoire richness. For all TCRbeta clonotypes obtained by the gDNA method from several donors, generation probabilities were computed with OLGA. TCRdb retrieved this table from immuneACCESS and kept in-frame rearrangements only. Not all clones are present; in checked studies, unresolved V genes account for under half, and no reason is known for the remainder. V and J calls and clone size come straight from that table; D and trimming were deduced from the DNA. The sample includes around 690,000 clones, with less than 95% observed a single time. Together, the top ten hold 34% of the sample.

The donors were healthy, HIV-negative adults who had no recently reported acute infections or vaccinations. All donors were Caucasian adults living in Nashville, Tennessee, USA. CD8 memory samples were composed of magnetically selected CD45RO+ cells combined with CCR7-negative CD45RA+ effector memory (TemRA) cells. After blood collection by leukapheresis, PBMCs were isolated using Ficoll-Histopaque density gradient centrifugation and then cryopreserved in the vapor phase of liquid nitrogen. Analytical flow cytometry was used to check the purity and quantity of each magnetically sorted T cell population. Genomic DNA was isolated from every sorted fraction and measured by UV absorbance on a Nanodrop 2000c. The full study reports these points: Rarefaction of sorted-subset datasets indicated incomplete sequencing despite the large sequencing depth. Sampling was restricted to blood, and TCR repertoires in tissue are likely to differ from TCR repertoires in blood. Compared with non-shared clonotypes, the clonotypes found in all four sorted-subset donors had higher generation probabilities. Estimated clonotype richness was generally larger for naive than for memory subsets. Sharing across a few donors was observed for around 5% of naive CD4, 3.5% of naive CD8, over 2% of memory CD4, and around 0.4% of memory CD8 clonotypes. Pairwise subsampling led to the expectation that sequencing depth would affect the degree of clonotype sharing among donors. Because the study included only a small number of donors, the genetic and exposure-history diversity represented was limited.

The sample was memory CD8+ T cells from PBMCs. In light of the paper, this sample's cell subset or site label describes: CD45RO+ cells pooled with CCR7-negative TemRA cells. The sequence came from a man between 18 and 35 years old in good health. Some clones in this sample may be carry-over from other donors' samples.

In nucleotides, the sequence is TGTGCCAGCGCGGGACTAGCGCCGTCAGGCTACGAGCAGTACTTC. Its amino acids are CASAGLAPSGYEQYF. This sequence uses TRBV6-1 and TRBJ2-7, and TRBD2 aligns with 10 junction nucleotides. From the germline V gene, CDR1 is MNHNS and CDR2 is SASEGT. The CDR3 spans 15 residues, from the cysteine through the phenylalanine. Only the CDR3 region is kept as DNA, spanning 45 bases read in frame from base 1. V is cut back by 8 bases and J by 3 bases, with 10 bases in the junction unmatched.